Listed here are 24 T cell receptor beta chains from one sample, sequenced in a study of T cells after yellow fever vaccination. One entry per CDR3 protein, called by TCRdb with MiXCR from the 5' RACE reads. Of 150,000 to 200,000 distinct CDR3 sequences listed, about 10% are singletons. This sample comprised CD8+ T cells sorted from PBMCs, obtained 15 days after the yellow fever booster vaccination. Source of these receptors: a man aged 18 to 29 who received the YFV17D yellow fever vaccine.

This CDR3 is CASSFSSRDSYEQYF. The CDR3 DNA sequence: TGTGCCAGCAGCTTCTCGTCCCGGGACAGCTACGAGCAGTACTTC. The chain joins TRBV7-2 to TRBJ2-7; 7 bases match TRBD1. CDR1 SGHTA and CDR2 FQGNSA come from the germline V gene. The CDR3 runs to 15 residues. Trimming took 3 bases from V and 3 from J; bases not matched to a gene: 8.

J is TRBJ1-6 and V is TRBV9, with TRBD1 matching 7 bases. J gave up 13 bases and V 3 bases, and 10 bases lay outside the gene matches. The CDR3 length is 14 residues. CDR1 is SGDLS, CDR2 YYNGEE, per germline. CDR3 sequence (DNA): TGTGCCAGCAGCGGAGGGGGCCCGAAGAGGCCCCTCCACTTT. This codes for CASSGGGPKRPLHF.

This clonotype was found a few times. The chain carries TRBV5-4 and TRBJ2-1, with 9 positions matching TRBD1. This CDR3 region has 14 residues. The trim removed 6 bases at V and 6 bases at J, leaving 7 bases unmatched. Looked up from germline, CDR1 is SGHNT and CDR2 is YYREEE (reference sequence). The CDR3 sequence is CASKTGQGSNEQFF. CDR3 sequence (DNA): TGTGCCAGCAAAACGGGACAGGGCTCCAATGAGCAGTTCTTC. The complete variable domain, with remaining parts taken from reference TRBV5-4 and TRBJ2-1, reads ETGVTQSPTHLIKTRGQQVTLRCSSQSGHNTVSWYQQALGQGPQFIFQYYREEENGRGNFPPRFSGLQFPNYSSELNVNALELDDSALYLCASKTGQGSNEQFFGPGTRLTVL.

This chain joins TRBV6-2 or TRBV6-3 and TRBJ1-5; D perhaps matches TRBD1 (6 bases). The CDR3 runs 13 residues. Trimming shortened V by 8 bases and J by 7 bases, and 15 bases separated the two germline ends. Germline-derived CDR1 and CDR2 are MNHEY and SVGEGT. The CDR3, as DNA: TGTGCCAGCGAACAGGGTCTACGGCAGCCCCAGCATTTT. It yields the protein CASEQGLRQPQHF.

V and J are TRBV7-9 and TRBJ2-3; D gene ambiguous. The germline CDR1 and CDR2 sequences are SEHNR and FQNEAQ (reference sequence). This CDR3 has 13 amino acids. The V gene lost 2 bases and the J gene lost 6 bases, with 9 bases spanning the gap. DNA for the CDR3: TGTGCCAGCAGCTTATCTCTGCGGGATACGCAGTATTTT. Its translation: CASSLSLRDTQYF.

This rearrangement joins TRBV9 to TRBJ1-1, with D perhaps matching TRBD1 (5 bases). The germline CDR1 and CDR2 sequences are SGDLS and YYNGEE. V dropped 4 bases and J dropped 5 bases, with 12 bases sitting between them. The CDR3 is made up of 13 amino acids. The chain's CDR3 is CASSPLEGTEAFF. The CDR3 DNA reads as TGTGCCAGCAGCCCCCTTGAGGGGACTGAAGCTTTCTTT.

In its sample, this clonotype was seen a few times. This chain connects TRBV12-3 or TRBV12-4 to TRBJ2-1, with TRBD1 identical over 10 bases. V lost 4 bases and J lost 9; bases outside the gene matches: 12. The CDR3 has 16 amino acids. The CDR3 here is CASSSARDRGRGEQFF. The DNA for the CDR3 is TGTGCCAGCAGTTCGGCAAGGGACAGGGGTAGAGGTGAGCAGTTCTTC.

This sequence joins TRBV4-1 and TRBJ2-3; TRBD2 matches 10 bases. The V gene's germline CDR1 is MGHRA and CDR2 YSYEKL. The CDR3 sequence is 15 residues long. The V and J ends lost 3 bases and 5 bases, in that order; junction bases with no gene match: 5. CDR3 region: CASSQGLATGDTQYF. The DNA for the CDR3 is TGCGCCAGCAGCCAGGGACTAGCGACCGGAGATACGCAGTATTTT.

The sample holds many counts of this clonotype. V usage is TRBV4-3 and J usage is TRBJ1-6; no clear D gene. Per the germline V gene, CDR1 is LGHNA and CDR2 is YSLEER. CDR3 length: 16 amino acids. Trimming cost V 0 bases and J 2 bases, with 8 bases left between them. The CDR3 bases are TGCGCCAGCAGCCAAGACCAGGCCACCTATAATTCACCCCTCCACTTT. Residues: CASSQDQATYNSPLHF.

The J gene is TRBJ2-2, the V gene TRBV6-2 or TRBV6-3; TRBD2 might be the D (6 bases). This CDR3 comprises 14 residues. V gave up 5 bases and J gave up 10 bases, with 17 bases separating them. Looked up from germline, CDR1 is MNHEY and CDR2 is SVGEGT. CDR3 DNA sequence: TGTGCCAGCAGTGAAACGTCGGGGGTTTCGGAGCTGTTTTTT. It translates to CASSETSGVSELFF.

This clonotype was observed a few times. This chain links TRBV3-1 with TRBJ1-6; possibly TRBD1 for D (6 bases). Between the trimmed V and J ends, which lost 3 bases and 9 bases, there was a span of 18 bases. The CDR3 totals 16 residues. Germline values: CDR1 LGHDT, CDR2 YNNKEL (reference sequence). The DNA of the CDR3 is TGTGCCAGCAGCCAGTCGAGGGGGGGGTACGGTTCACCCCTCCACTTT. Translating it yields CASSQSRGGYGSPLHF.

CDR3 coding DNA: TGTGCCAGCAGCCAATCCTCGGGACAGGCTGAAGCTTTCTTT. Translating it yields CASSQSSGQAEAFF. This chain joins TRBV4-2 and TRBJ1-1, with 8 bases aligning to TRBD1. V gave up 2 bases and J gave up 6 bases; unmatched junction bases: 5. Germline V gives CDR1 LGHNA, CDR2 YNFKEQ. The CDR3 runs 14 residues.

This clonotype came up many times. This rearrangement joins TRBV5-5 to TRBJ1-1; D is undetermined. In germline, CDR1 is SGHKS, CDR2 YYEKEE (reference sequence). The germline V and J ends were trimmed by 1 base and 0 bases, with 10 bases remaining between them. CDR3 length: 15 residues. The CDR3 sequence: CASSLLEGVNTEAFF. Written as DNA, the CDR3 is TGTGCCAGCAGCTTGTTGGAGGGAGTGAACACTGAAGCTTTCTTT.

CDR3 in DNA: TGTGCCAGCAGCTTAAGGAGCGGCGAAGCCTACGAGCAGTACGTC. Protein: CASSLRSGEAYEQYV. This chain connects TRBV7-8 to TRBJ2-7, with a weak D call TRBD2 (5 bases). Trimming cost V 2 bases and J 2 bases, with 13 bases left between them. Per the germline V gene, CDR1 is SGHVS and CDR2 is FQNEAQ. The length of the CDR3 is 15 residues.

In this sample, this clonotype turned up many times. This chain's CDR3 is CASSLGSYEQYF. CDR3 bases: TGTGCCAGCAGCTTGGGGTCCTACGAGCAGTACTTC. This sequence joins TRBV12-3 or TRBV12-4 and TRBJ2-7; D remains ambiguous. There are 12 residues in the CDR3. Trimming cost V 6 bases and J 1 base, with 7 bases left between them.

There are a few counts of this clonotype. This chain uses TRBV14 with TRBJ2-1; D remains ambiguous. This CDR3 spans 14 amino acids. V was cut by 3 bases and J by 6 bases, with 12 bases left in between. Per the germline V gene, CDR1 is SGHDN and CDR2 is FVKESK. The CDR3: CASSHWAVPNEQFF. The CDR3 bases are TGTGCCAGCAGCCATTGGGCTGTGCCCAATGAGCAGTTCTTC. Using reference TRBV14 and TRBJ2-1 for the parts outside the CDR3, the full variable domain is EAGVTQFPSHSVIEKGQTVTLRCDPISGHDNLYWYRRVMGKEIKFLLHFVKESKQDESGMPNNRFLAERTGGTYSTLKVQPAELEDSGVYFCASSHWAVPNEQFFGPGTRLTVL.

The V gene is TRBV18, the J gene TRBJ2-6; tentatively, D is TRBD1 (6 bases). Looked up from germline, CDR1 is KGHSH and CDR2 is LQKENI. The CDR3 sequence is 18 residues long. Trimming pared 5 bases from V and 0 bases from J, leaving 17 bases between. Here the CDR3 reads CASSGPGAPFSGANVLTF. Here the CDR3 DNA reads TGTGCCAGCTCAGGCCCAGGGGCCCCCTTCTCTGGGGCCAACGTCCTGACTTTC. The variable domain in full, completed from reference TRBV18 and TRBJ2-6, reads NAGVMQNPRHLVRRRGQEARLRCSPMKGHSHVYWYRQLPEEGLKFMVYLQKENIIDESGMPKERFSAEFPKEGPSILRIQQVVRGDSAAYFCASSGPGAPFSGANVLTFGAGSRLTVL.

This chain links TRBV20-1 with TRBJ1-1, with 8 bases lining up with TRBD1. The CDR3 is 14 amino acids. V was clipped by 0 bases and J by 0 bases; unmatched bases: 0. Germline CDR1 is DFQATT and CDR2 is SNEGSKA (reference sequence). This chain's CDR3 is CSAREDRVNTEAFF. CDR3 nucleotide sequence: TGCAGTGCTAGAGAGGACAGGGTGAACACTGAAGCTTTCTTT.

CDR3 residues: CASSLVSSVNTEAFF. The CDR3 bases are TGTGCCAGCAGCTTGGTCAGTTCAGTGAACACTGAAGCTTTCTTT. The rearrangement links TRBV5-4 to TRBJ1-1; D is unresolved. Deletions cut 0 bases from V and 0 bases from J, with 9 bases between. The CDR3 sequence is 15 residues long. Germline values: CDR1 SGHNT, CDR2 YYREEE (reference sequence).

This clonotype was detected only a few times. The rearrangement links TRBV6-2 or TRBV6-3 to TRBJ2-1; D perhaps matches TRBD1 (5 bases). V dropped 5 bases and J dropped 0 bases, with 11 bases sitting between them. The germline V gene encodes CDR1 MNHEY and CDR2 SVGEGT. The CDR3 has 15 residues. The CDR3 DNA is TGTGCCAGCAGTCAACGACAGAGCTCCTACAATGAGCAGTTCTTC. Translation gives CASSQRQSSYNEQFF.

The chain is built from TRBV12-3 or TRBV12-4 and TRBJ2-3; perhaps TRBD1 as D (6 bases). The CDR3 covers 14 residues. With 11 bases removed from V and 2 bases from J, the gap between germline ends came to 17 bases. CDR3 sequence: CASAGTLSTDTQYF. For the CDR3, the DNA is TGTGCCTCCGCCGGGACATTGTCCACAGATACGCAGTATTTT.

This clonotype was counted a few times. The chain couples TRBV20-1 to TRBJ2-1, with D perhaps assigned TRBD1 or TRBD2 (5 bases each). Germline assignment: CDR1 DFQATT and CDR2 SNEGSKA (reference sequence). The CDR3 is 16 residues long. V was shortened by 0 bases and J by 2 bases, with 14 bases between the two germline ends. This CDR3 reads CSARDLLEGTYNEQFF. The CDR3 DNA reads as TGCAGTGCTAGAGATCTGCTCGAGGGGACCTACAATGAGCAGTTCTTC.

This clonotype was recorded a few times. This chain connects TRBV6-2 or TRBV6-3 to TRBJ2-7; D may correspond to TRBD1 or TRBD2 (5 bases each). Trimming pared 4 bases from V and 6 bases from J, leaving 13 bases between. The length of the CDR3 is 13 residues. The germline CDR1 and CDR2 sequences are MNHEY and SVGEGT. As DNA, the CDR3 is TGTGCCAGCAGTTGGGGGTTACGCGGCGAGCAGTACTTC. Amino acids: CASSWGLRGEQYF.

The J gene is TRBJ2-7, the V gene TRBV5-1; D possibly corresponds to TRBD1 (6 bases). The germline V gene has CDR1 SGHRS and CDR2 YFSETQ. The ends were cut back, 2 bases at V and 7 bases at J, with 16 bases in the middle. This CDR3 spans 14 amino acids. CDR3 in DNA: TGCGCCAGCAGCTTCAACAGGGCGCCACGGGAGCAGTACTTC. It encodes CASSFNRAPREQYF.